Each of the 23 T cell receptor beta chains below was sequenced from the same sample in a study of blood T cell repertoires in COVID-19. TCRdb keeps only in-frame clones here, not all; method: immunoSEQ multiplex PCR. This table has fewer than 150,000 clones, about 75% appearing once. The sequencing input was peripheral blood. All receptors come from a man older than 75 with acute or convalescent COVID-19.

The rearrangement joins TRBV10-3 to TRBJ1-1, with D unclear. V gave up 4 bases and J gave up 0 bases, with 6 bases separating them. The CDR3 sequence is 13 residues long. The germline V gene encodes CDR1 ENHRY and CDR2 SYGVKD. This chain's CDR3 is CAISVDMNTEAFF. The DNA of the CDR3 is TGTGCCATCAGTGTAGATATGAACACTGAAGCTTTCTTT.

This sequence joins TRBV4-1 and TRBJ1-5, with D tentatively TRBD1 (6 bases). CDR3 length equals 16 residues. V was trimmed by 0 bases and J by 7 bases, leaving 16 bases between them. Germline V gene lookup returns CDR1 MGHRA and CDR2 YSYEKL. Here the CDR3 reads CASSQDQARGEQPQHF. CDR3 nucleotide sequence: TGCGCCAGCAGCCAAGATCAGGCCAGGGGCGAGCAGCCCCAGCATTTT.

The V and J genes are TRBV3-1 (or the pseudogene TRBV3-2) and TRBJ1-6; 9 nucleotides align to TRBD1. CDR1 is LGHDT and CDR2 is YNNKEL in the germline V gene (reference sequence). V shed 3 bases and J 8 bases; nucleotides not matched to a gene: 2. CDR3 size: 14 residues. CDR3 amino acids: CASSQTGGDSPLHF. CDR3 DNA sequence: TGTGCCAGCAGCCAGACAGGGGGTGATTCACCCCTCCACTTT.

This clone appeared a single time. The rearrangement uses TRBV7-2 and TRBJ1-2; weak D call: TRBD1 (5 bases). Germline lookup yields CDR1 SGHTA and CDR2 FQGNSA. V was pared by 5 bases and J by 4 bases, with 11 bases between. This CDR3 region has 13 residues. Written as DNA, the CDR3 is TGTGCCAGCAGCCCCGACAGAGGCTATGGCTACACCTTC. Protein: CASSPDRGYGYTF.

The chain has TRBV4-1 and TRBJ1-4; D possibly corresponds to TRBD1 (5 bases). V lost 0 bases and J lost 7, with 15 bases in between. The CDR3 is 16 amino acids. Germline V gene lookup returns CDR1 MGHRA and CDR2 YSYEKL. CDR3 nucleotide sequence: TGCGCCAGCAGCCAAGAGGCCCAGGGTCGGCGTGAAAAACTGTTTTTT. This gives the protein CASSQEAQGRREKLFF.

The chain uses TRBV14 and TRBJ1-6; D is ambiguous. Germline V gives CDR1 SGHDN, CDR2 FVKESK. V was clipped by 1 base and J by 7 bases, with 2 bases between them. The CDR3 runs to 12 residues. The CDR3 DNA is TGTGCCAGCAGCCAAGCAAATTCACCCCTCCACTTT. It yields the protein CASSQANSPLHF.

J is TRBJ2-1 and V is TRBV9; 10 bases map to TRBD2. V lost 0 bases, J lost 9 bases, and 6 bases stayed unmatched. CDR3 size: 15 residues. CDR1 and CDR2 (germline): SGDLS, YYNGEE. The CDR3 region is CASSVVTSGVGEQFF. The DNA of the CDR3 is TGTGCCAGCAGCGTAGTAACTAGCGGGGTTGGTGAGCAGTTCTTC.

The chain employs TRBV5-1 and TRBJ1-2; unclear D gene. Germline CDR1 and CDR2: SGHRS and YFSETQ. The V gene lost 0 bases and the J gene lost 4 bases, with 16 bases spanning the gap. CDR3 length: 16 amino acids. CDR3 sequence: CASSLVGQALGYGYTF. The CDR3 DNA reads TGCGCCAGCAGCTTGGTCGGCCAGGCCTTAGGCTATGGCTACACCTTC.

CDR3 residues: CASSLARGIDTGELFF. Here the CDR3 DNA reads TGTGCCAGCAGCTTAGCAAGGGGAATAGACACCGGGGAGCTGTTTTTT. This chain joins TRBV7-7 and TRBJ2-2, with a tentative D call TRBD1 (5 bases). The CDR3 runs 16 residues. V gave up 0 bases and J gave up 3 bases, with 11 bases separating them. Germline CDR1 reads SSHAT; CDR2 reads FNYEAQ (reference sequence).

This clone was found once. The rearrangement joins TRBV15 to TRBJ1-5, with D tentatively TRBD1 (5 bases). CDR1 and CDR2 from the germline V gene are LNHNV and YYDKDF (reference sequence). V was cut by 8 bases and J by 3 bases, with 17 bases left in between. The CDR3 spans 15 residues. CDR3 region: CATGAELGPNQPQHF. Written as DNA, the CDR3 is TGTGCCACCGGGGCGGAACTCGGACCCAATCAGCCCCAGCATTTT.

The chain joins TRBV7-6 to TRBJ2-5; a possible D gene is TRBD2 (6 bases). The CDR3 is 16 residues long. Germline CDR1 SGHVS, CDR2 FNYEAQ. V lost 3 bases, J lost 5 bases, and 19 bases lay in between. The CDR3 spells CASSLEGSIRSETQYF. The CDR3 DNA reads TGTGCCAGCAGCTTGGAGGGGAGCATTCGGTCGGAGACCCAGTACTTC.

The chain carries TRBV2 and TRBJ2-1, with 11 bases that match TRBD1. V lost 6 bases, J lost 10 bases, and 5 bases stayed unmatched. Germline V CDR1 and CDR2: SNHLY, FYNNEI. The CDR3 has 13 residues. Written as DNA, the CDR3 is TGTGCCAGCAGCCTGGACAGGGGGCCCGAGCAGTTCTTC. Protein product: CASSLDRGPEQFF.

CDR3 sequence reads: CASSYVRGDYGYTF. CDR3 coding DNA: TGTGCCAGCAGTTACGTGCGGGGGGACTATGGCTACACCTTC. This chain connects TRBV6-5 to TRBJ1-2; TRBD1 might be the D (5 bases). This CDR3 spans 14 amino acids. V lost 2 bases, J lost 3 bases, and 10 bases lay in between. Germline-derived CDR1 and CDR2 are MNHEY and SVGAGI.

CDR3 region: CASRQGVNSNQPQHF. CDR3 coding DNA: TGCGCCAGCAGACAGGGGGTAAATAGCAATCAGCCCCAGCATTTT. The chain joins TRBV5-1 to TRBJ1-5; 8 bases match TRBD1. The germline V gene encodes CDR1 SGHRS and CDR2 YFSETQ. The CDR3 covers 15 residues. After removal of 5 bases from V and 0 bases from J, the junction contained 4 bases not matched to a gene.

This sequence joins TRBV18 and TRBJ2-3; D perhaps matches TRBD1 (5 bases). This CDR3 has 15 amino acids. Per germline, CDR1 KGHSH and CDR2 LQKENI. V lost 3 bases, J lost 6 bases, and 16 bases lay in between. The CDR3, as DNA: TGTGCCAGCTCACCTGGGCCAGGGATGGTGGATACGCAGTATTTT. This encodes CASSPGPGMVDTQYF.

The chain's CDR3 is CAISETGKFTEAFF. The CDR3 DNA reads as TGTGCCATCAGTGAGACAGGGAAGTTCACTGAAGCTTTCTTT. This chain joins TRBV10-3 and TRBJ1-1; D perhaps matches TRBD1 (6 bases). V was shortened by 2 bases and J by 4 bases, with 11 bases between the two germline ends. The germline gives CDR1 ENHRY, CDR2 SYGVKD. The CDR3 has 14 residues.

The table lists this clone with a count of one. The CDR3 DNA reads as TGTGCCAGCAGTTATCCGACGTCCGGGGCCTACGAGCAGTACTTC. Protein: CASSYPTSGAYEQYF. The rearrangement uses TRBV6-6 and TRBJ2-7, with D maybe TRBD2 (5 bases). The CDR3 has 15 residues. CDR1 and CDR2 (germline): MNHNY, SVGAGI (reference sequence). Trimming removed 3 bases at V and 2 bases at J, with 14 bases between.

This chain uses TRBV27 with TRBJ1-2, with D unresolved. The CDR3 loop spans 16 amino acids. Trimming took off 7 bases at V and 3 bases at J, with 21 bases between the two ends. CDR1 and CDR2 (germline): MNHEY, SMNVEV (reference sequence). CDR3: CASNEVLGSPHYGYTF. Here the CDR3 DNA reads TGTGCCAGCAATGAAGTATTGGGCAGCCCCCACTATGGCTACACCTTC.

The rearrangement uses TRBV5-4 and TRBJ2-7, with 11 bases fitting TRBD1. The germline CDR1 and CDR2 sequences are SGHNT and YYREEE (reference sequence). J gave up 5 bases and V 3 bases, and 4 bases lay outside the gene matches. The CDR3 is made up of 14 amino acids. The CDR3 is CASSSRDRGNEQYF. CDR3 sequence (DNA): TGTGCCAGCAGCTCGAGGGACAGGGGGAACGAGCAGTACTTC. Variable domain in full (rest from reference TRBV5-4 and TRBJ2-7): ETGVTQSPTHLIKTRGQQVTLRCSSQSGHNTVSWYQQALGQGPQFIFQYYREEENGRGNFPPRFSGLQFPNYSSELNVNALELDDSALYLCASSSRDRGNEQYFGPGTRLTVT.

Of note for this clone: Relative to the germline gene, one junction end is altered; a read error may explain this. The chain uses TRBV3-1 (or the pseudogene TRBV3-2) and TRBJ2-5; 8 positions match TRBD1. This CDR3 is 15 amino acids long. Germline V lookup: CDR1 LGHDT, CDR2 YNNKEL (reference sequence). The CDR3 nucleotides are TGTGCCAGCAGACAAGACAGGGGTGCCCAAGAGACCCAGTACTTC. Residues: CASRQDRGAQETQYF.

CDR3 sequence reads: CASSFTTGFNSPLHF. The DNA for the CDR3 is TGTGCCAGCAGTTTCACGACAGGGTTCAATTCACCCCTCCACTTT. The rearrangement joins TRBV28 to TRBJ1-6, with 7 nucleotides matching TRBD1. Germline trimming cut 3 bases from V and 7 bases from J; bases unmatched to any gene: 6. The CDR3 length is 15 residues. Germline V lookup: CDR1 MDHEN, CDR2 SYDVKM.

The chain recombines TRBV5-5 with TRBJ2-7; 8 bases fit TRBD1. The V and J ends lost 4 bases and 6 bases, in that order; junction bases with no gene match: 12. This CDR3 is built from 15 residues. Germline values: CDR1 SGHKS, CDR2 YYEKEE (reference sequence). The CDR3 spells CASSTTRTGLTEQYF. CDR3 bases: TGTGCCAGCAGCACCACCCGGACAGGGTTGACCGAGCAGTACTTC.

The chain combines TRBV4-1 with TRBJ1-1; no firm D call. The CDR3 has 11 residues. Per germline, CDR1 MGHRA and CDR2 YSYEKL. Between the trimmed V and J ends, which lost 6 bases and 1 base, there was a span of 3 bases. The CDR3 spells CASSRNTEAFF. CDR3 bases: TGCGCCAGCAGTAGGAACACTGAAGCTTTCTTT.